This TCR beta chain was identified during a study of blood T cells in healthy people across ages. This clonotype was seen only once. CDR3 length equals 16 residues. V was pared by 3 bases and J by 2 bases, with 16 bases between. CDR1 and CDR2 from the germline V gene are DFQATT and SNEGSKA (reference sequence). The authors ran a second PCR of about 6 to 12 cycles using a sample-barcoded 5' primer and a J-beta primer mix. TCRdb re-derived calls from the 5' RACE reads in MiXCR, one entry per CDR3 protein. Counted here are just over 1 million distinct CDR3 sequences, 35% to 55% occurring once; the ten biggest clones make up approximately 17%.

Material for sequencing was blood. J is TRBJ2-2 and V is TRBV20-1; a weak D match, TRBD1 (5 bases). This TCR was recovered from a woman aged 55-75 years in good health. CDR3 amino acids: CSARGQQGPNTGELFF. The CDR3 DNA follows: TGCAGTGCTAGGGGCCAGCAGGGTCCAAACACCGGGGAGCTGTTTTTT.